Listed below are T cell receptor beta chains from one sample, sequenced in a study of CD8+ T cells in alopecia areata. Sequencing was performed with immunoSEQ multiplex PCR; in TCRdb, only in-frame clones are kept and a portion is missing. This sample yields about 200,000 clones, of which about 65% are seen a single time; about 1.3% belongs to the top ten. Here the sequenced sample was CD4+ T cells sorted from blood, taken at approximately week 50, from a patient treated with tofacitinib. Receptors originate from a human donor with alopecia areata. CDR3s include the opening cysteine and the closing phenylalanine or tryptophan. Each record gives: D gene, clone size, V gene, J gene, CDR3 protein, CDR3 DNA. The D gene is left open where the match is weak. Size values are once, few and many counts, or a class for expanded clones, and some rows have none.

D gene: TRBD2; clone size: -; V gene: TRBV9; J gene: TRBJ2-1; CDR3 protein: CASSVGSGGLYNEQFF; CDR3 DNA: TGTGCCAGCAGCGTAGGCAGCGGGGGCCTGTACAATGAGCAGTTCTTC
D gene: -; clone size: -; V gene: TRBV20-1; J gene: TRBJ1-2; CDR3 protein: CSVDGIYGYTF; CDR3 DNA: TGCAGTGTAGACGGAATCTATGGCTACACCTTC
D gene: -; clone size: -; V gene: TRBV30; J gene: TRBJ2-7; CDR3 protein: CAWSVNREQYF; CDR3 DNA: TGTGCCTGGAGTGTAAACAGGGAGCAGTACTTC
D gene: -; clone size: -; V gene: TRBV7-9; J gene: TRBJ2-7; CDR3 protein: CASSPSEQPYEQYF; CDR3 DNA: TGTGCCAGCAGCCCCTCAGAACAACCCTACGAGCAGTACTTC
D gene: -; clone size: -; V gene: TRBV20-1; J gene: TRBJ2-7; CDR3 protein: CSASPRGEQYF; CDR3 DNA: TGCAGTGCTAGCCCACGGGGCGAGCAGTACTTC
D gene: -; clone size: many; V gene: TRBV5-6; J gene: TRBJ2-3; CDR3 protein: CASSLPGLDVTDTQYF; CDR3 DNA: TGTGCCAGCAGCTTGCCGGGACTCGACGTGACAGATACGCAGTATTTT
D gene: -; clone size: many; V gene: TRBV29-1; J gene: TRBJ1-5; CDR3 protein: CSVEDSFSCPGNCQPQHF; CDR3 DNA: TGCAGCGTTGAAGACAGTTTCTCGTGTCCAGGCAATTGTCAGCCCCAGCATTTT
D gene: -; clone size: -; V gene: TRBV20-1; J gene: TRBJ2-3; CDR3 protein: CSPASTDTQYF; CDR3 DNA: TGCAGTCCGGCTAGCACAGATACGCAGTATTTT
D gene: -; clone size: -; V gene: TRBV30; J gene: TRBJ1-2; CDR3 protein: CAWSPGTNPYGYTF; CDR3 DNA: TGTGCCTGGAGCCCCGGGACAAATCCTTATGGCTACACCTTC
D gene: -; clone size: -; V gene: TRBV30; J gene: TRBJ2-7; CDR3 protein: CAWSVSGLEQYF; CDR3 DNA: TGTGCCTGGAGTGTCTCGGGGCTCGAGCAGTACTTC
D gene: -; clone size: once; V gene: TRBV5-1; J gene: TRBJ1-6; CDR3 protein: CASSLVPDSPLHF; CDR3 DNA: TGCGCCAGCAGCTTGGTCCCGGATTCACCCCTCCACTTT
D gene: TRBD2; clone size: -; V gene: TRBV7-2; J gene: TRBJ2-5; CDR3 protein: CASRPPGLAGRQETQYF; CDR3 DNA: TGTGCCAGCAGACCCCCGGGACTAGCGGGGCGCCAAGAGACCCAGTACTTC
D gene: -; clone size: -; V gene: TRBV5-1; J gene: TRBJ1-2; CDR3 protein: CASSLEGVRVDGYTF; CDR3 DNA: TGCGCCAGCAGCTTGGAAGGGGTGCGTGTGGATGGCTACACCTTC
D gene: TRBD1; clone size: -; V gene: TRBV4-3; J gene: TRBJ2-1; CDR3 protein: CASSQDPGGAYNEQFF; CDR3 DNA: TGCGCCAGCAGCCAAGATCCAGGGGGCGCCTACAATGAGCAGTTCTTC
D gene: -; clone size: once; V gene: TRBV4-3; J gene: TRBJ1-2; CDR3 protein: CASSPNRGANYGYTF; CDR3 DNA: TGCGCCAGCAGCCCAAATCGGGGAGCTAACTATGGCTACACCTTC
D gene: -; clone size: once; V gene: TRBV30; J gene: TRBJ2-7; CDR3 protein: CAWSFEAEQYF; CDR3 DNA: TGTGCCTGGAGTTTCGAAGCCGAGCAGTACTTC
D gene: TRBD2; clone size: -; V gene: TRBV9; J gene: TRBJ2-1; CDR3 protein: CASSVGAGVQNEQFF; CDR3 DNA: TGTGCCAGCAGCGTAGGAGCGGGGGTGCAGAATGAGCAGTTCTTC
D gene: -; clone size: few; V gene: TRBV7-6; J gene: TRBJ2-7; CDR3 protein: CASSLAFDGYEQYF; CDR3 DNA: TGTGCCAGCAGCTTAGCTTTCGACGGCTACGAGCAGTACTTC
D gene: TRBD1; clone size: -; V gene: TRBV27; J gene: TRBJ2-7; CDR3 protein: CASSIRTGTYEQYF; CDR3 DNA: TGTGCCAGCAGTATACGGACAGGGACCTACGAGCAGTACTTC
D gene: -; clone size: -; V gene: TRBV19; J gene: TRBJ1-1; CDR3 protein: CASSIRDTEAFF; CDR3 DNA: TGTGCCAGTAGTATTCGGGACACTGAAGCTTTCTTT
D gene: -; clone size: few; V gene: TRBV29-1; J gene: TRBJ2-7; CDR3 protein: CSVAMTQGSEQYF; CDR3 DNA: TGCAGCGTTGCTATGACACAGGGTTCCGAGCAGTACTTC
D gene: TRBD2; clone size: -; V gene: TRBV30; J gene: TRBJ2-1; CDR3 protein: CAWSSGLALSNEQFF; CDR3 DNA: TGTGCCTGGAGTTCCGGACTAGCCCTTAGCAATGAGCAGTTCTTC
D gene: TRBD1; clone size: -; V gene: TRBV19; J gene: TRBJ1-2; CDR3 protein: CASRTWDRRFHGYTF; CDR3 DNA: TGTGCCAGTAGGACTTGGGACAGGAGATTTCATGGCTACACCTTC
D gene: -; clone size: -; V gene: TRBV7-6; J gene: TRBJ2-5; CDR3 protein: CASSLPPQDTQYF; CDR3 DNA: TGTGCCAGCAGCTTACCGCCCCAGGATACCCAGTACTTC
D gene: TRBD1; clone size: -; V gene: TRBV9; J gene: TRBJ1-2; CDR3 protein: CASSRDRDYGYTF; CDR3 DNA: TGTGCCAGCAGCCGAGACAGGGACTATGGCTACACCTTC
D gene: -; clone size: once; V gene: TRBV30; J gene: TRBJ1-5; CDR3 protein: CAWRSRTRHF; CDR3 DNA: TGTGCCTGGAGGTCTCGGACGAGGCATTTT
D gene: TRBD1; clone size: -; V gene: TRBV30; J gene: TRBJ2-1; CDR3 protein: CACSGQGKGNEQFF; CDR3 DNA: TGTGCCTGTTCCGGACAGGGAAAAGGGAATGAGCAGTTCTTC
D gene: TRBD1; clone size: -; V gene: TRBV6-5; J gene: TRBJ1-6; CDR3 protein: CASRQGGSPLHF; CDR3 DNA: TGTGCCAGCAGGCAGGGGGGTTCACCCCTCCACTTT
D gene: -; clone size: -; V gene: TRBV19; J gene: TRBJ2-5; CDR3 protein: CASSTGYQETQYF; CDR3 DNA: TGTGCCAGTAGTACCGGGTACCAAGAGACCCAGTACTTC
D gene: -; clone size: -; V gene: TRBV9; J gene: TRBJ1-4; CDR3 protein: CASSVGDEKLFF; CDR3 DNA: TGTGCCAGCAGCGTCGGGGATGAAAAACTGTTTTTT
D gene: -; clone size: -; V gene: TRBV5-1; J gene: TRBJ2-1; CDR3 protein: CASSLASAFSSYNEQFF; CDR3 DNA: TGCGCCAGCAGCTTGGCCTCGGCTTTTAGCTCCTACAATGAGCAGTTCTTC
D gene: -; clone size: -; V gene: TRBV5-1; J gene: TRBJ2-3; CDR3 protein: CASSPTRLRGGTDTQYF; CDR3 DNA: TGCGCCAGCAGCCCTACGAGATTGCGGGGTGGCACAGATACGCAGTATTTT
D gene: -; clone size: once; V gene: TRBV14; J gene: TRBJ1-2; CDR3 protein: CASSQSGGYGYTF; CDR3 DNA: TGTGCCAGCAGCCAATCTGGTGGCTATGGCTACACCTTC
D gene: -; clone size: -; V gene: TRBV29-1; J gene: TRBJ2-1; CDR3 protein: CSGEAFTSYNEQFF; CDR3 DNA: TGCAGCGGGGAAGCCTTTACTTCCTACAATGAGCAGTTCTTC
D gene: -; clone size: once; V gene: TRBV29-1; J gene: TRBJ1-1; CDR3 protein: CSVSDPEAFF; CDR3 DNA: TGCAGCGTTTCGGACCCCGAAGCTTTCTTT
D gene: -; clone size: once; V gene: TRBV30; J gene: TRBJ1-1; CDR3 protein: CAWKGRLNTEAFF; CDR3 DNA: TGTGCCTGGAAGGGCAGGCTAAACACTGAAGCTTTCTTT
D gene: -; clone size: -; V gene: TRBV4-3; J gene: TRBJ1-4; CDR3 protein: CASSQEVGVKLFF; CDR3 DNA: TGCGCCAGCAGCCAAGAAGTAGGAGTAAAACTGTTTTTT
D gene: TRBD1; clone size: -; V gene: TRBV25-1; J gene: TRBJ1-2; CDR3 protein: CASRATGAGGYTF; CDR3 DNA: TGTGCCAGCAGGGCGACAGGGGCGGGGGGCTACACCTTC
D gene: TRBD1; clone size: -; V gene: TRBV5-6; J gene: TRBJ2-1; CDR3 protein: CASSLGRQGTNEQFF; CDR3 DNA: TGTGCCAGCAGCTTGGGTAGACAGGGGACCAATGAGCAGTTCTTC
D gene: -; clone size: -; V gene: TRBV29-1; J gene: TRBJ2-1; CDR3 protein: CSVDDGIYNEQFF; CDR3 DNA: TGCAGCGTTGACGATGGAATCTACAATGAGCAGTTCTTC
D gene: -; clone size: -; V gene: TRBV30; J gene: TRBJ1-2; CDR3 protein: CACNQGLGYGYTF; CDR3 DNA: TGTGCCTGCAATCAGGGTCTCGGCTATGGCTACACCTTC
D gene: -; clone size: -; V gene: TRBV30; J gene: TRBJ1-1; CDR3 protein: CAWSTGLNTEAFF; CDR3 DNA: TGTGCCTGGAGTACAGGCTTGAACACTGAAGCTTTCTTT
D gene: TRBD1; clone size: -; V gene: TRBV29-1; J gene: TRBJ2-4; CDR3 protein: CSVPGTVGDIQYF; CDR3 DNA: TGCAGCGTCCCCGGGACAGTCGGGGACATTCAGTACTTC
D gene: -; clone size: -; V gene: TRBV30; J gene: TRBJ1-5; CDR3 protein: CAWGAGANQPQHF; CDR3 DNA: TGTGCCTGGGGGGCAGGGGCAAATCAGCCCCAGCATTTT
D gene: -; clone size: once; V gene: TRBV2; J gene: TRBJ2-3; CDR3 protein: CASSLEGITDTQYF; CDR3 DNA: TGTGCCAGCAGTCTGGAGGGGATCACAGATACGCAGTATTTT
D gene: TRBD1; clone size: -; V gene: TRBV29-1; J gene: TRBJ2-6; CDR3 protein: CSVGQGATGANVLTF; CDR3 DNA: TGCAGCGTCGGACAGGGGGCGACTGGGGCCAACGTCCTGACTTTC
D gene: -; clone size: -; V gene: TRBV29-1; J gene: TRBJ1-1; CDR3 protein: CSVVHRLNTEAFF; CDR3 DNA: TGCAGCGTTGTTCACAGGTTGAACACTGAAGCTTTCTTT
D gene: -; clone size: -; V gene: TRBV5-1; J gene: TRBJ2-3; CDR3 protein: CASTQGKTDTQYF; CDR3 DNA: TGCGCCAGCACACAGGGAAAGACAGATACGCAGTATTTT